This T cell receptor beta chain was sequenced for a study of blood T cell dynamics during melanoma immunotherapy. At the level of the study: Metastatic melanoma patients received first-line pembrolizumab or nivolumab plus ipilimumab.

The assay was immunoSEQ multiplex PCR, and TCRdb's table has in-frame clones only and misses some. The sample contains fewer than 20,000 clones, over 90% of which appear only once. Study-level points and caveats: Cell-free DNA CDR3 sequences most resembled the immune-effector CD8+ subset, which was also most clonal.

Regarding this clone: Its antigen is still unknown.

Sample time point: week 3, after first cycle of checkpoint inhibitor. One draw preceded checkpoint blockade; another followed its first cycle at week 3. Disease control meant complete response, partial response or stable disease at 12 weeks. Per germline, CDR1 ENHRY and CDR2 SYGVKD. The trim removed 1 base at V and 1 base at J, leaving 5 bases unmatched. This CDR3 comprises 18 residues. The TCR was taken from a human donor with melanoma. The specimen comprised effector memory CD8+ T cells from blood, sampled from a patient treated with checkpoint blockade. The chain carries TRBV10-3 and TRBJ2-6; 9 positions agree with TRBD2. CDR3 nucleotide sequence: TGTGCCATCAGTGAGTGGGCGGGAGGGCCTTCTGGGGCCAACGTCCTGACTTTC. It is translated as CAISEWAGGPSGANVLTF.